The sample holds many counts of the clone carrying this T cell receptor beta chain. What it binds is not known. These data belong to a study of T-cell memory formation after mild COVID-19. Turning to the study itself: The study found TCR clusters largely donor specific. General observations from the study: CD8+ contracting clones occupied EMRA, while CD4+ ones occupied mainly CM and EM. Whereas later expanders leaned CD4+, clones contracting day 15 to 85 showed a balanced CD4/CD8 makeup. The study detected some responding clones in pre-infection memory, suggesting cross-reactive memory joined.

TCRdb processed the 5' RACE reads anew with MiXCR; each CDR3 protein has one entry. The repertoire holds around 200,000 distinct CDR3 sequences, with more than 9% as singletons. Trimming cost V 5 bases and J 1 base, with 8 bases left between them. Per germline, CDR1 GTSNPN and CDR2 SVGIG (reference sequence). This CDR3 has 12 residues. This sequence originates from a young man who had mild COVID-19 (a few samples of this study predate the infection). Cell type and time point are not known. What was sequenced was PBMCs or a T cell subset sorted from them (not recorded which). The chain is built from TRBV30 and TRBJ2-5; D is perhaps TRBD2 (6 bases). This CDR3 reads CAWREPQETQYF. The CDR3 coding sequence is TGTGCCTGGCGGGAGCCCCAAGAGACCCAGTACTTC.